This entry lists 16 T cell receptor beta chains sequenced from one sample in a study of T-cell reconstitution after alpha-beta-depleted transplantation in children. Unique molecular identifiers were incorporated into the prepared TCRbeta library. TCRdb recomputed calls from the PCR reads with MiXCR, one row per CDR3 protein. The sample includes about 210,000 distinct CDR3 sequences, roughly 18% of them seen just once. Source: PBMCs, mostly from graft donor cells, taken 360 days after TCRalphabeta/CD19-depleted stem cell transplant. These receptors were taken from a male patient aged 2-10 years who had a stem cell transplant for acute lymphoblastic leukemia, so the T cells may come from the graft donor.

In this sample, this clonotype turned up a few times. The chain employs TRBV29-1 and TRBJ2-1; D is tentatively TRBD1 or TRBD2 (5 bases each). Trimming cost V 5 bases and J 7 bases, with 9 bases left between them. Germline values: CDR1 SQVTM, CDR2 ANQGSEA. The CDR3 is 11 residues long. The CDR3 sequence: CSVYWGNEQFF. CDR3 nucleotides: TGCAGCGTTTATTGGGGGAATGAGCAGTTCTTC.

This clonotype was recorded at least ten times. The chain couples TRBV20-1 to TRBJ2-3; 12 nucleotides agree with TRBD2. The junction had 2 bases not matched to a gene; V was cut back by 6 bases and J by 1 base. In germline, CDR1 is DFQATT, CDR2 SNEGSKA (reference sequence). The CDR3 is 14 residues long. CDR3 sequence reads: CSARLAGGTDTQYF. The DNA for the CDR3 is TGCAGTGCCAGACTAGCGGGGGGCACAGATACGCAGTATTTT.

This clonotype showed up just a few times. The chain links TRBV5-1 to TRBJ2-1; TRBD2 aligns across 8 bases. This CDR3 spans 17 amino acids. CDR1 and CDR2 (germline): SGHRS, YFSETQ. V shed 1 base and J 5 bases; nucleotides not matched to a gene: 11. CDR3 residues: CASSLQPPGGPNNEQFF. The CDR3 nucleotides are TGCGCCAGCAGCTTGCAACCCCCGGGGGGGCCTAACAATGAGCAGTTCTTC.

This clonotype occurred a few times. The chain carries TRBV2 and TRBJ2-7, with D perhaps matching TRBD1 (6 bases). Trimming stripped 8 bases from V and 4 bases from J, with 21 bases between. The CDR3 extends over 15 amino acids. Germline values: CDR1 SNHLY, CDR2 FYNNEI. The CDR3 sequence is CASSQYREKAYEQYF. The CDR3 DNA follows: TGTGCCAGCTCTCAGTACAGGGAGAAGGCGTACGAGCAGTACTTC.

This clonotype occurred a few times. The chain recombines TRBV19 with TRBJ2-1, with 10 bases lining up with TRBD1. The germline CDR1 and CDR2 sequences are LNHDA and SQIVND (reference sequence). The CDR3 contains 16 residues. The ends lost 5 bases at V and 5 bases at J; junction bases unmatched: 9. The DNA of the CDR3 is TGTGCCAGTAGTTCGAGAGCCGGGACAGGGGACAATGAGCAGTTCTTC. It is translated as CASSSRAGTGDNEQFF.

V is TRBV28 and J is TRBJ1-1; D is ambiguous. V dropped 3 bases and J dropped 0 bases, with 8 bases sitting between them. CDR1 and CDR2 from the germline V gene are MDHEN and SYDVKM. The length of the CDR3 is 14 residues. In DNA form, the CDR3 reads TGTGCCAGCAGTTTTCAGAGCATGAACACTGAAGCTTTCTTT. Translated: CASSFQSMNTEAFF. The full variable domain, with the rest looked up from reference TRBV28 and TRBJ1-1, is DVKVTQSSRYLVKRTGEKVFLECVQDMDHENMFWYRQDPGLGLRLIYFSYDVKMKEKGDIPEGYSVSREKKERFSLILESASTNQTSMYLCASSFQSMNTEAFFGQGTRLTVV.

V is TRBV3-1 and J is TRBJ2-2, with D possibly matching TRBD1 (5 bases). With 2 bases removed from V and 5 bases from J, the gap between germline ends came to 15 bases. Germline CDR1 reads LGHDT; CDR2 reads YNNKEL (reference sequence). The CDR3 spans 16 residues. The CDR3 nucleotides read TGTGCCAGCAGCCAATTGCAGGGCCACACTACCGGGGAGCTGTTTTTT. It codes for CASSQLQGHTTGELFF.

The gene calls are TRBV7-2 and TRBJ2-7; D may be TRBD2 (6 bases). In germline, CDR1 is SGHTA, CDR2 FQGNSA. The CDR3 has 15 amino acids. Trimming pared 3 bases from V and 2 bases from J, leaving 14 bases between. CDR3 DNA: TGTGCCAGCAGCTTTGGGTTGACTAGTACCTACGAGCAGTACTTC. Protein sequence: CASSFGLTSTYEQYF.

Here the CDR3 reads CASSLSPGDTQYF. CDR3 bases: TGCGCCAGCAGCTTAAGTCCTGGCGATACGCAGTATTTT. The chain is built from TRBV4-3 and TRBJ2-3; D unresolved. Trimming cost V 5 bases and J 6 bases, with 12 bases left between them. In germline, CDR1 is LGHNA, CDR2 YSLEER. This CDR3 comprises 13 residues.

This clonotype was counted a few times. The rearrangement joins TRBV19 to TRBJ2-1, with 8 bases fitting TRBD2. The junction had 6 bases not matched to a gene; V was cut back by 7 bases and J by 4 bases. The germline V gene encodes CDR1 LNHDA and CDR2 SQIVND (reference sequence). This CDR3 contains 14 residues. The CDR3 DNA reads TGTGCCAGTAAAAGGCTAGCGGGTTACAATGAGCAGTTCTTC. This gives the protein CASKRLAGYNEQFF. The variable domain in full, completed from reference TRBV19 and TRBJ2-1, reads DGGITQSPKYLFRKEGQNVTLSCEQNLNHDAMYWYRQDPGQGLRLIYYSQIVNDFQKGDIAEGYSVSREKKESFPLTVTSAQKNPTAFYLCASKRLAGYNEQFFGPGTRLTVL.

The chain joins TRBV10-3 to TRBJ2-2, with D perhaps assigned TRBD1 or TRBD2 (5 bases each). V lost 6 bases to trimming and J lost 1 base, with 18 bases between them. This CDR3 region has 17 residues. Germline V lookup: CDR1 ENHRY, CDR2 SYGVKD. The CDR3 bases are TGTGCCATCAGCGCTAGTGATGGGACGGTGAACACCGGGGAGCTGTTTTTT. Its translation: CAISASDGTVNTGELFF.

V and J are TRBV29-1 and TRBJ2-1, with TRBD1 identical over 8 bases. Germline CDR1 reads SQVTM; CDR2 reads ANQGSEA. Losses at the gene ends were 6 bases for V and 8 bases for J; bases not matched to a gene: 6. The CDR3 runs to 12 residues. The CDR3 DNA follows: TGCAGCGTGGCAGGGGGCGTGGATGAGCAGTTCTTC. Amino acid sequence: CSVAGGVDEQFF.

At least ten counts were recorded for this clonotype. The V and J genes are TRBV28 and TRBJ1-1; the D is unclear. Germline V gives CDR1 MDHEN, CDR2 SYDVKM. The CDR3 is made up of 12 amino acids. In nucleotides, the CDR3 is TGTGCTACCGTGTCGGCTAACACTGAAGCTTTCTTT. Translation: CATVSANTEAFF.

This clonotype was seen more than once but under ten times. The chain links TRBV5-1 to TRBJ2-1; D uncertain. Trimming took 0 bases from V and 0 from J, leaving 13 bases between them. Germline V gene lookup returns CDR1 SGHRS and CDR2 YFSETQ. The CDR3 loop spans 17 amino acids. CDR3 coding DNA: TGCGCCAGCAGCTTGGTCGCGGCTCTAAGCTCCTACAATGAGCAGTTCTTC. Translating it yields CASSLVAALSSYNEQFF.

The CDR3 nucleotides read TGCAGTGCTAGGATATCAGGCGGTAGAAGTACGCAGTATTTT. It encodes CSARISGGRSTQYF. The V call is TRBV20-1, the J call TRBJ2-3; D remains ambiguous. V gave up 3 bases and J gave up 8 bases, with 18 bases separating them. This CDR3 spans 14 amino acids. The germline V gene encodes CDR1 DFQATT and CDR2 SNEGSKA (reference sequence).

This clonotype was seen a handful of times. This chain joins TRBV24-1 and TRBJ2-5; D gene uncertain. Germline CDR1 reads KGHDR; CDR2 reads SFDVKD. This CDR3 has 14 amino acids. Trimming pared 3 bases from V and 1 base from J, leaving 8 bases between. The chain's CDR3 is CATSDPGRQETQYF. As DNA, the CDR3 is TGTGCCACCAGTGATCCAGGTCGCCAAGAGACCCAGTACTTC.